The rows below give T cell receptor beta chains drawn from one sample of a study of graft-versus-host responses after intestinal transplantation. These TCRs' antigens remain unknown. Clones were read by immunoSEQ multiplex PCR, and TCRdb kept only the in-frame ones, dropping some. In the table there are tens of thousands of clones, about 89% of which are singletons. The sample consisted of unstimulated CD4+ T cells sorted from spleen or lymph node cells, taken before transplant. These receptors were collected from a human donor who was the organ donor for an intestinal transplant. CDR3s include the opening cysteine and the closing phenylalanine or tryptophan. The order of the fields is J gene, D gene, V gene, clone size, CDR3 DNA, CDR3 protein. D genes are given only for firm matches. Clone size is stated in some rows and not others, as once, few, many or a class when expanded.

J gene: TRBJ1-4
D gene: TRBD1
V gene: TRBV19
clone size: -
CDR3 DNA: TGTGCCAGTAGTATCGGACAGGGTAATGAAAAACTGTTTTTT
CDR3 protein: CASSIGQGNEKLFF

J gene: TRBJ1-5
D gene: TRBD1
V gene: TRBV28
clone size: -
CDR3 DNA: TGTGCCAGCAGCCAGCCGACAGGGTTCTTCAGCAATCAGCCCCAGCATTTT
CDR3 protein: CASSQPTGFFSNQPQHF

J gene: TRBJ2-3
D gene: TRBD2
V gene: TRBV19
clone size: -
CDR3 DNA: TGTGCCAGTAGAGGACTAGCGGGAGTCGGCACAGATACGCAGTATTTT
CDR3 protein: CASRGLAGVGTDTQYF

J gene: TRBJ1-2
D gene: TRBD1
V gene: TRBV18
clone size: once
CDR3 DNA: TGTGCCAGCTCACCAGCCCGGGACAGTTATGGCTACACCTTC
CDR3 protein: CASSPARDSYGYTF

J gene: TRBJ2-4
D gene: -
V gene: TRBV11-2
clone size: few
CDR3 DNA: TGTGCCAGCAGCCCAGACGGGGAGGGGGGGTACTTC
CDR3 protein: CASSPDGEGGYF

J gene: TRBJ2-5
D gene: -
V gene: TRBV2
clone size: -
CDR3 DNA: TGTGCCAGCAGTTCGGAGGCAGAGACCCAGTACTTC
CDR3 protein: CASSSEAETQYF

J gene: TRBJ2-7
D gene: TRBD2
V gene: TRBV27
clone size: -
CDR3 DNA: TGTGCCAGCAGTTCCCCGGGACTAGCGGGAGGGCCTTCCCGCTACGAGCAGTACTTC
CDR3 protein: CASSSPGLAGGPSRYEQYF

J gene: TRBJ2-1
D gene: TRBD2
V gene: TRBV2
clone size: -
CDR3 DNA: TGTGCCAGCAGTGCCGGGACTAGCGGGATCAATGAGCAGTTCTTC
CDR3 protein: CASSAGTSGINEQFF

J gene: TRBJ2-1
D gene: TRBD2
V gene: TRBV27
clone size: -
CDR3 DNA: TGTGCCAGCAGTTCCGGGCGGGAGAGGAGTGTCAATGAGCAGTTCTTC
CDR3 protein: CASSSGRERSVNEQFF

J gene: TRBJ1-1
D gene: -
V gene: TRBV7-6
clone size: -
CDR3 DNA: TGTGCCAGCAGCCATAGCTCGGACACTGAAGCTTTCTTT
CDR3 protein: CASSHSSDTEAFF

J gene: TRBJ1-1
D gene: -
V gene: TRBV6-5
clone size: -
CDR3 DNA: TGTGCCAGCAGTACCCGGAGGGATACTGAAGCTTTCTTT
CDR3 protein: CASSTRRDTEAFF

J gene: TRBJ1-2
D gene: -
V gene: TRBV19
clone size: few
CDR3 DNA: TGTGCCAGTAGAGCTACGGCTAACTATGGCTACACCTTC
CDR3 protein: CASRATANYGYTF

J gene: TRBJ2-5
D gene: TRBD2
V gene: TRBV29-1
clone size: -
CDR3 DNA: TGCAGCATCCTGATAGCGGGAGGGAGGGAGACCCAGTACTTC
CDR3 protein: CSILIAGGRETQYF

J gene: TRBJ2-3
D gene: TRBD2
V gene: TRBV10-3
clone size: -
CDR3 DNA: TGTGCCATCAGTGTAGCGGGAGGGCCAGATACGCAGTATTTT
CDR3 protein: CAISVAGGPDTQYF

J gene: TRBJ2-2
D gene: TRBD1
V gene: TRBV28
clone size: -
CDR3 DNA: TGTGCCAGCGTACAGGGGTACACCGGGGAGCTGTTTTTT
CDR3 protein: CASVQGYTGELFF

J gene: TRBJ1-3
D gene: -
V gene: TRBV29-1
clone size: -
CDR3 DNA: TGCAGCGTAGAGACGACAGGCGGGGGAAACACCATATATTTT
CDR3 protein: CSVETTGGGNTIYF

J gene: TRBJ1-1
D gene: TRBD1
V gene: TRBV4-1
clone size: -
CDR3 DNA: TGCGCCAGCAGCCAGAAGGACAGGGGGTCCACTGAAGCTTTCTTT
CDR3 protein: CASSQKDRGSTEAFF

J gene: TRBJ2-7
D gene: TRBD2
V gene: TRBV9
clone size: -
CDR3 DNA: TGTGCCAGCAGCGTAGCTGACCTAGCGGGCTCCTACGAGCAGTACTTC
CDR3 protein: CASSVADLAGSYEQYF

J gene: TRBJ1-4
D gene: -
V gene: TRBV5-4
clone size: -
CDR3 DNA: TGTGCCAGCAGCTTAGGAGGCAGGGGCGATGAAAAACTGTTTTTT
CDR3 protein: CASSLGGRGDEKLFF

J gene: TRBJ2-1
D gene: TRBD2
V gene: TRBV4-3
clone size: -
CDR3 DNA: TGCGCCAGCAGCAGAGGTATCGGACTAGCGGGAAACAATGAGCAGTTCTTC
CDR3 protein: CASSRGIGLAGNNEQFF

J gene: TRBJ2-1
D gene: -
V gene: TRBV5-1
clone size: -
CDR3 DNA: TGCGCCAGCAGCTTGCTAAGCGGGTACAATGAGCAGTTCTTC
CDR3 protein: CASSLLSGYNEQFF

J gene: TRBJ1-4
D gene: TRBD1
V gene: TRBV7-2
clone size: -
CDR3 DNA: TGTGCCAGCAGCCTAAGACAGGGTACGGGAGAAAAACTGTTTTTT
CDR3 protein: CASSLRQGTGEKLFF

J gene: TRBJ1-1
D gene: TRBD1
V gene: TRBV19
clone size: few
CDR3 DNA: TGTGCCAGTAGTATGTACAGGGGTAATGCTTTCTTT
CDR3 protein: CASSMYRGNAFF

J gene: TRBJ1-5
D gene: -
V gene: TRBV6-4
clone size: -
CDR3 DNA: TGTGCCAGCAGTGACTCAGATCAGATCGTCCCGACGGAGATTCGTACTCAGCCCCAGCATTTT
CDR3 protein: CASSDSDQIVPTEIRTQPQHF

J gene: TRBJ1-2
D gene: TRBD1
V gene: TRBV2
clone size: -
CDR3 DNA: TGTGCCAGCAGTCAGGGACAGGGATCGATTAACTATGGCTACACCTTC
CDR3 protein: CASSQGQGSINYGYTF

J gene: TRBJ2-1
D gene: -
V gene: TRBV9
clone size: -
CDR3 DNA: TGTGCCAGCAGCGTATCACGGGGATACAATGAGCAGTTCTTC
CDR3 protein: CASSVSRGYNEQFF

J gene: TRBJ2-3
D gene: TRBD2
V gene: TRBV9
clone size: -
CDR3 DNA: TGTGCCAGCAGCGTGGGGACTAGCGGGCCTGATACGCAGTATTTT
CDR3 protein: CASSVGTSGPDTQYF

J gene: TRBJ1-1
D gene: -
V gene: TRBV30
clone size: few
CDR3 DNA: TGTGCCTGGAGTACGGGCCCCACAGGGACTGAAGCTTTCTTT
CDR3 protein: CAWSTGPTGTEAFF

J gene: TRBJ1-1
D gene: -
V gene: TRBV7-9
clone size: once
CDR3 DNA: TGTGCCAGCAGCCAAACAGGGAGTGTGAACACTGAAGCTTTCTTT
CDR3 protein: CASSQTGSVNTEAFF

J gene: TRBJ2-7
D gene: -
V gene: TRBV4-1
clone size: -
CDR3 DNA: TGCGCCAGCAGCCAAGTAAAAGGACTCGTTGCCTACGAGCAGTACTTC
CDR3 protein: CASSQVKGLVAYEQYF

J gene: TRBJ2-7
D gene: -
V gene: TRBV7-2
clone size: -
CDR3 DNA: TGTGCCAGCGGTCGGGGGAAATCCTACGAGCAGTACTTC
CDR3 protein: CASGRGKSYEQYF

J gene: TRBJ1-1
D gene: -
V gene: TRBV19
clone size: -
CDR3 DNA: TGTGCCAGTACCCAATGGGGGGGCGGGAAGGAAGCTTTCTTT
CDR3 protein: CASTQWGGGKEAFF

J gene: TRBJ1-2
D gene: -
V gene: TRBV28
clone size: -
CDR3 DNA: TGTGCCAGCAGCTTAGGGACACCCTATGGCTACACCTTC
CDR3 protein: CASSLGTPYGYTF

J gene: TRBJ1-1
D gene: -
V gene: TRBV30
clone size: -
CDR3 DNA: TGTGCCTGGAGTGTACGCGTATTTACTGAAGCTTTCTTT
CDR3 protein: CAWSVRVFTEAFF

J gene: TRBJ2-7
D gene: TRBD1
V gene: TRBV2
clone size: -
CDR3 DNA: TGTGCCAGCAGCCAGGGACAGGGTGTTGGGGAGCAGTACTTC
CDR3 protein: CASSQGQGVGEQYF

J gene: TRBJ1-2
D gene: -
V gene: TRBV27
clone size: -
CDR3 DNA: TGTGCCAGCACTACAGCCTATGGCTACACCTTC
CDR3 protein: CASTTAYGYTF

J gene: TRBJ1-2
D gene: -
V gene: TRBV28
clone size: -
CDR3 DNA: TGTGCCAGCAGTTTTGGTGGAGGGATCTATGGCTACACCTTC
CDR3 protein: CASSFGGGIYGYTF

J gene: TRBJ2-3
D gene: -
V gene: TRBV5-1
clone size: -
CDR3 DNA: TGCGCCAGCAGCTTTGAGGGAGTCGGGAATACGCAGTATTTT
CDR3 protein: CASSFEGVGNTQYF

J gene: TRBJ1-4
D gene: -
V gene: TRBV28
clone size: -
CDR3 DNA: TGTGCCAGCAATGCAGGGTCTGCAACTAATGAAAAACTGTTTTTT
CDR3 protein: CASNAGSATNEKLFF

J gene: TRBJ2-7
D gene: -
V gene: TRBV28
clone size: -
CDR3 DNA: TGTGCCAGCAGTCTGGGAGGGACAGGAGTTTACGAGCAGTACTTC
CDR3 protein: CASSLGGTGVYEQYF

J gene: TRBJ1-5
D gene: TRBD1
V gene: TRBV4-1
clone size: -
CDR3 DNA: TGCGCCAGCAGCCACGAACCCTCAGGGGGGCCTAACAATCAGCCCCAGCATTTT
CDR3 protein: CASSHEPSGGPNNQPQHF

J gene: TRBJ2-7
D gene: -
V gene: TRBV7-2
clone size: -
CDR3 DNA: TGTGCCAGCAGCCCTAGGGCTAGCCTACGAACCTACGAGCAGTACTTC
CDR3 protein: CASSPRASLRTYEQYF

J gene: TRBJ1-5
D gene: -
V gene: TRBV21-1
clone size: -
CDR3 DNA: TGTGCCAGCAGCAAAGTAAACAGGGGACAGTATAGCAATCAGCCCCAGCATTTT
CDR3 protein: CASSKVNRGQYSNQPQHF

J gene: TRBJ2-4
D gene: TRBD1
V gene: TRBV30
clone size: -
CDR3 DNA: TGTGCCTGGAGTGTAGACAGGGGGACCCCAGCCAAAAACATTCAGTACTTC
CDR3 protein: CAWSVDRGTPAKNIQYF

J gene: TRBJ2-2
D gene: TRBD2
V gene: TRBV7-2
clone size: -
CDR3 DNA: TGTGCCAGCAGCTTAGGAAGCGGGACGGGCGGGGAGCTGTTTTTT
CDR3 protein: CASSLGSGTGGELFF

J gene: TRBJ2-7
D gene: TRBD2
V gene: TRBV11-2
clone size: -
CDR3 DNA: TGTGCCAGCAGCTTGGGACTAGCGGGAGAAGGGAGCGAGCAGTACTTC
CDR3 protein: CASSLGLAGEGSEQYF

J gene: TRBJ1-5
D gene: TRBD1
V gene: TRBV6-5
clone size: -
CDR3 DNA: TGTGCCAGCAGGTCAACAGGGGGCAGTCAGCCCCAGCATTTT
CDR3 protein: CASRSTGGSQPQHF

J gene: TRBJ2-3
D gene: -
V gene: TRBV6-5
clone size: -
CDR3 DNA: TGTGCCAGCAGCTTTCCAGGGGCAGATACGCAGTATTTT
CDR3 protein: CASSFPGADTQYF

J gene: TRBJ2-7
D gene: TRBD1
V gene: TRBV18
clone size: -
CDR3 DNA: TGTGCCAGCTCACCGGGGACAGGGGGCGCAGGAGAGCAGTACTTC
CDR3 protein: CASSPGTGGAGEQYF

J gene: TRBJ2-3
D gene: -
V gene: TRBV2
clone size: -
CDR3 DNA: TGTGCCAGCAGTGGATTGTTGGCCATCACAGATACGCAGTATTTT
CDR3 protein: CASSGLLAITDTQYF

J gene: TRBJ2-5
D gene: TRBD2
V gene: TRBV5-6
clone size: -
CDR3 DNA: TGTGCCAGCAGCTCTCTCGGGACTAGCGGGAAAGGGTTGGAGGAGACCCAGTACTTC
CDR3 protein: CASSSLGTSGKGLEETQYF

J gene: TRBJ2-7
D gene: TRBD2
V gene: TRBV7-3
clone size: -
CDR3 DNA: TGTGCCAGCAGCCCAAGAGCGGGAGGGCCAGGCGAGCAGTACTTC
CDR3 protein: CASSPRAGGPGEQYF

J gene: TRBJ1-2
D gene: TRBD1
V gene: TRBV28
clone size: -
CDR3 DNA: TGTGCCAGCAGTCCCTCCCTCCTGGGGACAGGGGAGAACTATGGCTACACCTTC
CDR3 protein: CASSPSLLGTGENYGYTF